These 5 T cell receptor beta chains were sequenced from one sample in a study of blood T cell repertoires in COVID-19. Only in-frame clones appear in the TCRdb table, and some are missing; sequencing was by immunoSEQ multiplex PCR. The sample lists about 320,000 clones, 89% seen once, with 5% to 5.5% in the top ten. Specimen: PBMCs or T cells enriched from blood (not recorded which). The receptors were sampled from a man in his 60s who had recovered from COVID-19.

The CDR3 DNA reads as TGTGCCAGCTCACCTCTCCAGGACAGAGGCACCGGGGAGCTGTTTTTT. As protein: CASSPLQDRGTGELFF. The rearrangement uses TRBV18 and TRBJ2-2; a weak D match, TRBD1 (6 bases). V gave up 3 bases and J gave up 4 bases, with 15 bases separating them. The CDR3 has 16 amino acids. In germline, CDR1 is KGHSH, CDR2 LQKENI.

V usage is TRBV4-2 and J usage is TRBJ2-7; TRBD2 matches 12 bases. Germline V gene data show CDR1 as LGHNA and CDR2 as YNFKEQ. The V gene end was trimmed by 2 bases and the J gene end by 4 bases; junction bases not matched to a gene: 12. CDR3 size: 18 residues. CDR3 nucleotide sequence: TGTGCCAGCAGCCAAAGATCCAAGACCGGGACTAGCGGGTACGAGCAGTACTTC. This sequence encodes CASSQRSKTGTSGYEQYF.

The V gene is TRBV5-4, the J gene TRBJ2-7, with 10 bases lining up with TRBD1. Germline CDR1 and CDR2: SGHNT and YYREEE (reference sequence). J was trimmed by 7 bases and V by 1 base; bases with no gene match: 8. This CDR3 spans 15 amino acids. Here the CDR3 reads CASSLQGQGRREQYF. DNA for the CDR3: TGTGCCAGCAGCTTGCAGGGACAGGGGAGGAGGGAGCAGTACTTC.

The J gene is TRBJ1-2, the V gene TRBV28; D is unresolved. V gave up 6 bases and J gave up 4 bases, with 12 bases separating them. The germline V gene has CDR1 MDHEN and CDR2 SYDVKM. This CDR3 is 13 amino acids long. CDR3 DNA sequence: TGTGCCAGCAGGACTGAGGTATCCTATGGCTACACCTTC. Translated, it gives CASRTEVSYGYTF.

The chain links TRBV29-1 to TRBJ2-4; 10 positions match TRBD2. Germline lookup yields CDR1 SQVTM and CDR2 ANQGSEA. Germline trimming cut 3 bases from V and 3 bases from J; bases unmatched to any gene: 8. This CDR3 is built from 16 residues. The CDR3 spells CSVEGPSGRVKNIQYF. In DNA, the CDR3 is TGCAGCGTTGAGGGTCCAAGCGGGAGGGTCAAAAACATTCAGTACTTC. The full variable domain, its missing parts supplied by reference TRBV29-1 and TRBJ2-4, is SAVISQKPSRDICQRGTSLTIQCQVDSQVTMMFWYRQQPGQSLTLIATANQGSEATYESGFVIDKFPISRPNLTFSTLTVSNMSPEDSSIYLCSVEGPSGRVKNIQYFGAGTRLSVL.